A single sample is the source of the 20 T cell receptor beta chains below, sequenced in a study of blood T cell repertoires in COVID-19. Generated by immunoSEQ multiplex PCR, the TCRdb table keeps only in-frame clones and is missing some. The table includes hundreds of thousands of clones, 70% to 80% detected once. Sequenced sample: peripheral blood. The receptors were sampled from a woman older than 75 with acute or convalescent COVID-19.

This clone was recorded only once. V is TRBV5-1 and J is TRBJ2-1; D is uncertain. Deletions cut 4 bases from V and 2 bases from J, with 10 bases between. Germline V gene data show CDR1 as SGHRS and CDR2 as YFSETQ. The CDR3 loop spans 14 amino acids. DNA of the CDR3: TGCGCCAGCAGCCCGGTAAACGCCTACAATGAGCAGTTCTTC. Encoded protein: CASSPVNAYNEQFF.

This clone was seen more than once but under ten times. V is TRBV3-1 (or the pseudogene TRBV3-2) and J is TRBJ1-3; D is possibly TRBD1 (6 bases). Between the trimmed V and J ends, which lost 5 bases and 8 bases, there was a span of 19 bases. CDR1 is LGHDT and CDR2 is YNNKEL in the germline V gene (reference sequence). CDR3 length: 15 residues. CDR3 bases: TGTGCCAGCAGCTCTCCAACAGGGAACGTGGACACCATATATTTT. It translates to CASSSPTGNVDTIYF.

V usage is TRBV19 and J usage is TRBJ1-1; D ambiguous. The CDR3 consists of 16 residues. The germline V gene encodes CDR1 LNHDA and CDR2 SQIVND (reference sequence). Between the trimmed V and J ends, which lost 9 bases and 5 bases, there was a span of 25 bases. Here the CDR3 reads CASERAIGSSRTEAFF. The CDR3 nucleotides are TGTGCCAGCGAACGGGCCATCGGGTCTAGCCGAACTGAAGCTTTCTTT.

The chain is built from TRBV7-2 and TRBJ2-3; perhaps TRBD2 as D (6 bases). The CDR3 sequence is 16 residues long. V lost 0 bases and J 1 base, leaving 11 bases between the germline ends. The V gene's germline CDR1 is SGHTA and CDR2 FQGNSA. CDR3 region: CASSLALGGGTDTQYF. CDR3 nucleotides: TGTGCCAGCAGCTTAGCGTTGGGCGGGGGCACAGATACGCAGTATTTT.

V is TRBV6-5 and J is TRBJ1-2, with TRBD1 matching over 9 bases. Germline V gene data show CDR1 as MNHEY and CDR2 as SVGAGI. Trimming took 5 bases from V and 6 from J; bases not matched to a gene: 7. CDR3 size: 14 residues. The DNA of the CDR3 is TGTGCCAGCAGTCTGACAGGGGGAAAGGATGGCTACACCTTC. Its protein is CASSLTGGKDGYTF.

This clone was found once. The genes are TRBV30 and TRBJ2-6; maybe TRBD1 (6 bases). Trimming removed 5 bases from V and 0 bases from J, with 17 bases in between. Germline CDR1 GTSNPN, CDR2 SVGIG (reference sequence). The CDR3 runs to 17 residues. CDR3 sequence: CAWPIGQIPSGANVLTF. The CDR3 nucleotides read TGTGCCTGGCCTATTGGACAGATTCCCTCTGGGGCCAACGTCCTGACTTTC.

This chain joins TRBV3-1 (or the pseudogene TRBV3-2) and TRBJ2-6; D possibly corresponds to TRBD2 (5 bases). Germline V CDR1 and CDR2: LGHDT, YNNKEL (reference sequence). V lost 4 bases, J lost 2 bases, and 12 bases lay in between. CDR3 length: 16 residues. CDR3 protein: CASSRTPSAGANVLTF. As DNA, the CDR3 is TGTGCCAGCAGCCGGACTCCCTCGGCTGGGGCCAACGTCCTGACTTTC.

This clone was counted only a few times. V is TRBV9 and J is TRBJ2-2, with 11 positions matching TRBD2. V was pared by 0 bases and J by 4 bases, with 8 bases of the junction left unmatched. The CDR3 contains 18 residues. Germline values: CDR1 SGDLS, CDR2 YYNGEE. This chain's CDR3 is CASSVEPLAGGVTGELFF. CDR3 bases: TGTGCCAGCAGCGTAGAACCCCTAGCGGGGGGAGTCACCGGGGAGCTGTTTTTT.

The sample holds one count of this clone. V is TRBV19 and J is TRBJ2-7, with 9 positions matching TRBD1. Looked up from germline, CDR1 is LNHDA and CDR2 is SQIVND (reference sequence). J was trimmed by 4 bases and V by 4 bases; bases with no gene match: 8. CDR3 length: 15 residues. CDR3 coding DNA: TGTGCCAGTAGTAAGGCCAACAGGGGGCTTTACGAGCAGTACTTC. Its protein is CASSKANRGLYEQYF.

This sequence joins TRBV2 and TRBJ2-1; 9 bases are a match to TRBD2. Unmatched junction bases numbered 14, after V lost 6 bases and J lost 11 bases. The CDR3 spans 15 residues. Germline V gene data show CDR1 as SNHLY and CDR2 as FYNNEI. DNA of the CDR3: TGTGCCAGCAGAGTTAGCGGGAGCCCTGCCTCTAAGCAGTTCTTC. Its translation is CASRVSGSPASKQFF.

This clone is a singleton in its sample. The chain is built from TRBV15 and TRBJ1-1; possible D gene TRBD1, 5 bases. Trimming took off 0 bases at V and 5 bases at J, with 13 bases between the two ends. Germline V CDR1 and CDR2: LNHNV, YYDKDF (reference sequence). The CDR3 has 15 residues. CDR3 sequence (DNA): TGTGCCACCAGCAGAGAGGCGTTGGGGGGGACTGAAGCTTTCTTT. This encodes CATSREALGGTEAFF. Drawing the rest from reference TRBV15 and TRBJ1-1, the complete variable domain is DAMVIQNPRYQVTQFGKPVTLSCSQTLNHNVMYWYQQKSSQAPKLLFHYYDKDFNNEADTPDNFQSRRPNTSFCFLDIRSPGLGDTAMYLCATSREALGGTEAFFGQGTRLTVV.

The DNA for the CDR3 is TGCGCCAGCAGCCAAGTAGAGAATGCCGGGGTGTCACCCCTCCACTTT. Translation: CASSQVENAGVSPLHF. This chain connects TRBV4-1 to TRBJ1-6; D gene uncertain. This CDR3 has 16 residues. Germline loops: CDR1 MGHRA, CDR2 YSYEKL. Trimming took 1 base from V and 10 from J, leaving 17 bases between them.

The chain combines TRBV2 with TRBJ2-3; 11 positions match TRBD1. The germline CDR1 and CDR2 sequences are SNHLY and FYNNEI. The CDR3 has 14 residues. Unmatched junction bases numbered 3, after V lost 7 bases and J lost 3 bases. Here the CDR3 reads CASTGQGATDTQYF. CDR3 bases: TGTGCCAGCACCGGACAGGGGGCAACAGATACGCAGTATTTT.

This sequence joins TRBV7-2 and TRBJ1-2, with D uncertain. The CDR3 spans 12 residues. Looked up from germline, CDR1 is SGHTA and CDR2 is FQGNSA. The V end was cut by 5 bases, the J end by 8 bases, with 12 bases between. CDR3 DNA: TGTGCCAGCAGCCGGGAAAGATTGGGCTACACCTTC. This codes for CASSRERLGYTF.

This clone was seen only a few times. This chain links TRBV7-9 with TRBJ1-3; 10 bases fit TRBD1. V gave up 5 bases and J gave up 13 bases; unmatched junction bases: 17. Germline values: CDR1 SEHNR, CDR2 FQNEAQ (reference sequence). The CDR3 loop spans 16 amino acids. This CDR3 reads CASSVLSWGQGSLIYF. The CDR3, as DNA: TGTGCCAGCAGCGTGTTATCCTGGGGACAGGGGAGTTTGATATATTTT.

This chain joins TRBV7-2 and TRBJ1-2; 7 bases agree with TRBD1. CDR3 length: 14 amino acids. J lost 7 bases, V lost 5 bases, and 10 bases had no gene match. CDR1 is SGHTA and CDR2 is FQGNSA in the germline V gene. The chain's CDR3 is CASSVQEGAGGYTF. In DNA form, the CDR3 reads TGTGCCAGCAGCGTACAAGAGGGGGCGGGTGGCTACACCTTC.

J is TRBJ2-7 and V is TRBV5-4; 10 bases are a match to TRBD2. The V gene end was trimmed by 2 bases and the J gene end by 4 bases; junction bases not matched to a gene: 6. Looked up from germline, CDR1 is SGHNT and CDR2 is YYREEE (reference sequence). This CDR3 spans 15 amino acids. DNA of the CDR3: TGTGCCAGCAGCTTATCTAGCGGGGGCCGATACGAGCAGTACTTC. Its protein is CASSLSSGGRYEQYF. The full variable domain, in which reference TRBV5-4 and TRBJ2-7 provide the parts outside the CDR3, is ETGVTQSPTHLIKTRGQQVTLRCSSQSGHNTVSWYQQALGQGPQFIFQYYREEENGRGNFPPRFSGLQFPNYSSELNVNALELDDSALYLCASSLSSGGRYEQYFGPGTRLTVT.

The chain has TRBV18 and TRBJ1-3; D is possibly TRBD1 (5 bases). Germline CDR1 reads KGHSH; CDR2 reads LQKENI. The CDR3 sequence is 15 residues long. Trimming left V 3 bases short and J 0 bases short, with 9 bases between. This CDR3 reads CASSPGLLSGNTIYF. The CDR3 DNA sequence: TGTGCCAGCTCACCGGGGCTACTCTCTGGAAACACCATATATTTT.

In regard to this clone: This sample also contains other DNA sequences that code for the same CDR3. V is TRBV5-4 and J is TRBJ1-2, with a possible D match to TRBD1 (6 bases). CDR3 length: 13 residues. The V and J ends lost 0 bases and 7 bases respectively, with 10 bases between them. Germline loops: CDR1 SGHNT, CDR2 YYREEE (reference sequence). The CDR3 sequence: CASSLETGGGYTF. The CDR3 bases are TGTGCCAGCAGCTTGGAGACAGGCGGTGGCTACACCTTC.

This rearrangement joins TRBV5-1 to TRBJ2-7; TRBD2 aligns across 15 bases. The CDR3 is 18 residues long. The V gene end was trimmed by 4 bases and the J gene end by 2 bases; junction bases not matched to a gene: 10. Germline values: CDR1 SGHRS, CDR2 YFSETQ. This CDR3 reads CASSPRGLAGGPTYEQYF. CDR3 in DNA: TGCGCCAGCAGCCCCCGGGGACTAGCGGGAGGCCCCACCTACGAGCAGTACTTC. Together with reference TRBV5-1 and TRBJ2-7, the CDR3 gives the full variable domain: KAGVTQTPRYLIKTRGQQVTLSCSPISGHRSVSWYQQTPGQGLQFLFEYFSETQRNKGNFPGRFSGRQFSNSRSEMNVSTLELGDSALYLCASSPRGLAGGPTYEQYFGPGTRLTVT.